These T cell receptor beta chains were read from a single sample in a study of spatial heterogeneity in lung cancer. One entry per CDR3 protein results from TCRdb running MiXCR on the 5' RACE reads. The sample comprises about 22,000 distinct CDR3 sequences, around 10% of which are singletons, and more than 6% rests with the top ten. Sequences were derived from lung tumor tissue, sampled at surgery. Receptors originate from a male donor with early-stage non-small cell lung cancer. CDR3s include the opening cysteine and the closing phenylalanine or tryptophan.

j_gene: TRBJ2-1
v_gene: TRBV7-8
CDR3aa: CASSLVEQRMNEQFF

j_gene: TRBJ2-1
v_gene: TRBV4-3
CDR3aa: CASSQGLALAGGSDEQFF

j_gene: TRBJ2-5
v_gene: TRBV20-1
CDR3aa: CSAREWLNQETQYF

j_gene: TRBJ2-7
v_gene: TRBV5-4
CDR3aa: CASSLDGAGLPYEQYF

j_gene: TRBJ2-5
v_gene: TRBV7-9
CDR3aa: CASSLAGTAETQYF

j_gene: TRBJ2-2
v_gene: TRBV11-3
CDR3aa: CASSLSGGDTGELFF

j_gene: TRBJ2-3
v_gene: TRBV11-3
CDR3aa: CASSSSGSTDTQYF

j_gene: TRBJ1-5
v_gene: TRBV20-1
CDR3aa: CSARDFQDRDEDQPQHF

j_gene: TRBJ1-5
v_gene: TRBV28
CDR3aa: CASSLRGRKLKPQHF

j_gene: TRBJ2-7
v_gene: TRBV7-9
CDR3aa: CASSPSGIPQQYF

j_gene: TRBJ1-1
v_gene: TRBV10-3
CDR3aa: CAISPLTGTKNTEAFF

j_gene: TRBJ2-6
v_gene: TRBV2
CDR3aa: CASSEYGRYSGANVLTF

j_gene: TRBJ2-2
v_gene: TRBV6-6
CDR3aa: CASSYLRGRGGELFF

j_gene: TRBJ2-7
v_gene: TRBV7-2
CDR3aa: CASSPGGGQGAYEQYF

j_gene: TRBJ2-7
v_gene: TRBV6-6
CDR3aa: CASMGVGSYEQYF

j_gene: TRBJ1-5
v_gene: TRBV20-1
CDR3aa: CSARDKGQPQHF

j_gene: TRBJ2-7
v_gene: TRBV9
CDR3aa: CASSVGPDGYEQYF

j_gene: TRBJ1-6
v_gene: TRBV7-6
CDR3aa: CASSLGASSSPLHF

j_gene: TRBJ2-3
v_gene: TRBV7-2
CDR3aa: CASSAKLASTQYF

j_gene: TRBJ2-1
v_gene: TRBV20-1
CDR3aa: CRPGGTNEQFF

j_gene: TRBJ2-1
v_gene: TRBV7-2
CDR3aa: CASSLVAYNEQFF

j_gene: TRBJ2-7
v_gene: TRBV20-1
CDR3aa: CSAGAAYEQYF

j_gene: TRBJ2-3
v_gene: TRBV2
CDR3aa: CASSLLRDTQYF

j_gene: TRBJ1-1
v_gene: TRBV6-5
CDR3aa: CASSRQGNTEAFF

j_gene: TRBJ2-1
v_gene: TRBV18
CDR3aa: CASSPRDWDEQFF

j_gene: TRBJ2-7
v_gene: TRBV20-1
CDR3aa: CSARSPSGNEQYF

j_gene: TRBJ2-2
v_gene: TRBV7-9
CDR3aa: CASSPMGHGELFF

j_gene: TRBJ2-4
v_gene: TRBV2
CDR3aa: CASSDEPHDIQYF

j_gene: TRBJ2-5
v_gene: TRBV20-1
CDR3aa: CSARDNYGETQYF

j_gene: TRBJ2-5
v_gene: TRBV3-1
CDR3aa: CASSHNQGAQETQYF

j_gene: TRBJ2-7
v_gene: TRBV28
CDR3aa: CASSTRGSSGVDEQYF